These 10 T cell receptor beta chains share one sample of origin, sequenced in a study of T cells after yellow fever vaccination. TCRdb re-called the 5' RACE reads with MiXCR, one entry per CDR3 protein. Of about 340,000 distinct CDR3 sequences in the sample, 8.5% to 9% are singletons; the top ten hold more than 15%. Sequenced here: PBMCs, sampled on the day of the first yellow fever vaccination. The receptor set was obtained from a man younger than 35 who received the YFV17D yellow fever vaccine.

V is TRBV30 and J is TRBJ2-2; D might be TRBD1 or TRBD2, each matching 8 bases. From germline, CDR1 is GTSNPN and CDR2 SVGIG (reference sequence). V lost 8 bases, J lost 2 bases, and 21 bases lay in between. The CDR3 runs to 16 residues. The CDR3, as DNA: TGTGCCCGCCGGGGGGGACAGGCGACCAACACCGGGGAGCTGTTTTTT. Encoded protein: CARRGGQATNTGELFF.

This clonotype was counted a few times. The chain employs TRBV19 and TRBJ1-4; D gene uncertain. V was trimmed by 6 bases and J by 0 bases, leaving 8 bases between them. This CDR3 spans 14 amino acids. Per germline, CDR1 LNHDA and CDR2 SQIVND (reference sequence). In nucleotides, the CDR3 is TGTGCCAGTAGGTACGCCGCAACTAATGAAAAACTGTTTTTT. Protein sequence: CASRYAATNEKLFF.

This clonotype came up a few times. The rearrangement links TRBV20-1 to TRBJ1-2; tentative D call: TRBD1 (5 bases). V dropped 4 bases and J dropped 8 bases, with 11 bases sitting between them. The V gene's germline CDR1 is DFQATT and CDR2 SNEGSKA (reference sequence). This CDR3 is 11 amino acids long. Written as DNA, the CDR3 is TGCAGTGCTACAGGGTTCGGGGGCTACACCTTC. Its translation: CSATGFGGYTF.

This clonotype was picked up many times. The chain is built from TRBV12-3 or TRBV12-4 and TRBJ1-2; D ambiguous. The CDR3 runs 16 residues. Trimming shortened V by 1 base and J by 4 bases, and 16 bases separated the two germline ends. In nucleotides, the CDR3 is TGTGCCAGCAGTTTAGGGCAGACTAAAGGCCTCTATGGCTACACCTTC. Translating gives CASSLGQTKGLYGYTF.

The chain recombines TRBV12-3 or TRBV12-4 with TRBJ1-6; TRBD1 agrees at 10 bases. V dropped 5 bases and J dropped 5; count of bases not matched to a gene: 9. This CDR3 is 17 amino acids long. In nucleotides, the CDR3 is TGTGCCAGCAGTACCTGGGACAGGGGACCCCATAATTCACCCCTCCACTTT. Its translation is CASSTWDRGPHNSPLHF.

This clonotype came up a few times. The chain employs TRBV5-4 and TRBJ1-6; weak D call: TRBD1 (5 bases). Trimming removed 0 bases at V and 7 bases at J, with 11 bases between. The CDR3 covers 15 residues. The germline gives CDR1 SGHNT, CDR2 YYREEE (reference sequence). CDR3 bases: TGTGCCAGCAGCTTGGGACAGCCCGGGAATTCACCCCTCCACTTT. Translated: CASSLGQPGNSPLHF. Together with reference TRBV5-4 and TRBJ1-6, the CDR3 gives the full variable domain: ETGVTQSPTHLIKTRGQQVTLRCSSQSGHNTVSWYQQALGQGPQFIFQYYREEENGRGNFPPRFSGLQFPNYSSELNVNALELDDSALYLCASSLGQPGNSPLHFGNGTRLTVT.

The chain couples TRBV5-8 to TRBJ2-3; D perhaps matches TRBD2 (5 bases). Germline V gives CDR1 SGHTS, CDR2 YDEGEE. V was shortened by 6 bases and J by 5 bases, with 16 bases between the two germline ends. This CDR3 has 14 amino acids. CDR3: CASTYGELGDTQYF. Written as DNA, the CDR3 is TGTGCCAGCACCTACGGGGAGCTTGGAGATACGCAGTATTTT.

This clonotype was seen only a few times. The V call is TRBV7-9, the J call TRBJ2-5; tentatively, D is TRBD2 (5 bases). The CDR3 runs 14 residues. Germline loops: CDR1 SEHNR, CDR2 FQNEAQ (reference sequence). Trimming removed 0 bases from V and 7 bases from J, with 12 bases in between. DNA for the CDR3: TGTGCCAGCAGCTTAGCGGCGCCGGGGTGGACCCAGTACTTC. Residues: CASSLAAPGWTQYF.

This chain uses TRBV12-3 or TRBV12-4 with TRBJ2-6, with 10 positions matching TRBD1. Trimming at V came to 6 bases and at J to 1 base, leaving 6 bases not matched to a gene. The CDR3 spans 17 residues. CDR3 in DNA: TGTGCCAGCAGGTCCGGGACAGGGGTTTCTGGGGCCAACGTCCTGACTTTC. Protein sequence: CASRSGTGVSGANVLTF.

The chain is built from TRBV18 and TRBJ2-1, with 7 bases lining up with TRBD1. Trimming took 2 bases from V and 8 from J; bases not matched to a gene: 3. CDR3 length: 13 amino acids. Germline assignment: CDR1 KGHSH and CDR2 LQKENI. CDR3 amino acids: CASSPYRGDEQFF. The CDR3 DNA follows: TGTGCCAGCTCACCATACAGGGGCGATGAGCAGTTCTTC.